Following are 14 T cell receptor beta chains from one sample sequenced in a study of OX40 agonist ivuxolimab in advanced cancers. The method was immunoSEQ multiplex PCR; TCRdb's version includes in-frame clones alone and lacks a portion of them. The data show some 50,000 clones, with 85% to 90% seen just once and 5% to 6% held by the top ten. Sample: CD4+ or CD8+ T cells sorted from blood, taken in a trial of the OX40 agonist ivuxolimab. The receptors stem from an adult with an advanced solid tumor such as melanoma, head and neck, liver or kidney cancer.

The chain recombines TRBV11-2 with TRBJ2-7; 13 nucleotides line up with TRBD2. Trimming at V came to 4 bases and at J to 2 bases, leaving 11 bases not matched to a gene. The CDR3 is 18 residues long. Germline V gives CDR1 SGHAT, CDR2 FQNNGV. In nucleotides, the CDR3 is TGTGCCAGCAGCTCGATAAGGACTAGCGGGAGCTATCCCTACGAGCAGTACTTC. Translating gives CASSSIRTSGSYPYEQYF.

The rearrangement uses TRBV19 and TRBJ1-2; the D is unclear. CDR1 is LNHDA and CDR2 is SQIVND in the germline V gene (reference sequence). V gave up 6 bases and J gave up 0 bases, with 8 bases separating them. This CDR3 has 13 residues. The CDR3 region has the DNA TGTGCCAGTAGACTGGATTCTAACTATGGCTACACCTTC. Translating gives CASRLDSNYGYTF.

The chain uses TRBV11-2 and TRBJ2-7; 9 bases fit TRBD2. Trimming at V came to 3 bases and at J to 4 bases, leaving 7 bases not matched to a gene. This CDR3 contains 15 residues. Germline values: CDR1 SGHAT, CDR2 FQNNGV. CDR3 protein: CASSFKAGGWYEQYF. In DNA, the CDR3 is TGTGCCAGCAGCTTCAAAGCGGGAGGATGGTACGAGCAGTACTTC.

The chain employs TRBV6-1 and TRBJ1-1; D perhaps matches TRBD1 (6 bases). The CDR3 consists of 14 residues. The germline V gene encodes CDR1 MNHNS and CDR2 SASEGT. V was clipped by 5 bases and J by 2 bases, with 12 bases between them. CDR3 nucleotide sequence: TGTGCCAGCAGTACCAGGGGCCCCAACACTGAAGCTTTCTTT. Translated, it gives CASSTRGPNTEAFF.

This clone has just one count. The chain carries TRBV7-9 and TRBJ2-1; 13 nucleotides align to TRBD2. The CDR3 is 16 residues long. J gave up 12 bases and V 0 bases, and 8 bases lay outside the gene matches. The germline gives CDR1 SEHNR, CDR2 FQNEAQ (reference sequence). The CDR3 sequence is CASSLARTSGSGGQFF. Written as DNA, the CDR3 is TGTGCCAGCAGCTTAGCCAGGACTAGCGGGAGTGGTGGGCAGTTCTTC. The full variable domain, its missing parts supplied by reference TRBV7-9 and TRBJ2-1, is DTGVSQNPRHKITKRGQNVTFRCDPISEHNRLYWYRQTLGQGPEFLTYFQNEAQLEKSRLLSDRFSAERPKGSFSTLEIQRTEQGDSAMYLCASSLARTSGSGGQFFGPGTRLTVL.

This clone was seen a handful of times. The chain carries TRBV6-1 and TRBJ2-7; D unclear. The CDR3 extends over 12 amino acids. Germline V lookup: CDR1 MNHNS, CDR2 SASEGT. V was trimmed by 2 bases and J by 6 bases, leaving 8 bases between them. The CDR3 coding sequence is TGTGCCAGCAGTGAACCCGAATTCGAGCAGTACTTC. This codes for CASSEPEFEQYF.

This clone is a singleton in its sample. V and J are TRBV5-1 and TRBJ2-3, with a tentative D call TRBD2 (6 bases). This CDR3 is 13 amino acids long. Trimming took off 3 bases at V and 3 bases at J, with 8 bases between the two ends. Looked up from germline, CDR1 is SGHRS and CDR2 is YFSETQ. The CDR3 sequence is CASSSEGTDTQYF. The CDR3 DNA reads TGCGCCAGCAGCTCGGAGGGGACAGATACGCAGTATTTT.

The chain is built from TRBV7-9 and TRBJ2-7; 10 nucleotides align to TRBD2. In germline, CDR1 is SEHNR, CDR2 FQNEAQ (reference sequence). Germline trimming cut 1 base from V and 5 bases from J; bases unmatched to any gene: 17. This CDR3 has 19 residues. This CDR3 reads CASSLGRGWLAGAENEQYF. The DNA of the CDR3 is TGTGCCAGCAGCTTAGGGAGGGGGTGGCTAGCGGGAGCAGAGAACGAGCAGTACTTC. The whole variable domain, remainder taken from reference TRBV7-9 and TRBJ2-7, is DTGVSQNPRHKITKRGQNVTFRCDPISEHNRLYWYRQTLGQGPEFLTYFQNEAQLEKSRLLSDRFSAERPKGSFSTLEIQRTEQGDSAMYLCASSLGRGWLAGAENEQYFGPGTRLTVT.

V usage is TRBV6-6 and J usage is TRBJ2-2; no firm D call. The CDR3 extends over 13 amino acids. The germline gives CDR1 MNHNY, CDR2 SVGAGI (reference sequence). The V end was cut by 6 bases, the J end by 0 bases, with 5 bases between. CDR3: CASRSTNTGELFF. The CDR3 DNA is TGTGCCAGCAGGTCTACGAACACCGGGGAGCTGTTTTTT.

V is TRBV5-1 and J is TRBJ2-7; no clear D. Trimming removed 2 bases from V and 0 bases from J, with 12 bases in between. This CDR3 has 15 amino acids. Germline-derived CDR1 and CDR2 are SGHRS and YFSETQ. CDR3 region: CASSFGRSNSYEQYF. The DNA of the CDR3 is TGCGCCAGCAGCTTCGGGCGGTCTAACTCCTACGAGCAGTACTTC. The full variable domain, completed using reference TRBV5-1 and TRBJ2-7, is KAGVTQTPRYLIKTRGQQVTLSCSPISGHRSVSWYQQTPGQGLQFLFEYFSETQRNKGNFPGRFSGRQFSNSRSEMNVSTLELGDSALYLCASSFGRSNSYEQYFGPGTRLTVT.

The CDR3, as DNA: TGTGCCAGCAGCTTAGAAGGGGTTGGCAATCAGCCCCAGCATTTT. Protein: CASSLEGVGNQPQHF. The chain employs TRBV7-2 and TRBJ1-5, with D tentatively TRBD1 (5 bases). The germline V and J ends were trimmed by 1 base and 2 bases, with 9 bases remaining between them. CDR3 length equals 15 residues. Germline V gives CDR1 SGHTA, CDR2 FQGNSA.

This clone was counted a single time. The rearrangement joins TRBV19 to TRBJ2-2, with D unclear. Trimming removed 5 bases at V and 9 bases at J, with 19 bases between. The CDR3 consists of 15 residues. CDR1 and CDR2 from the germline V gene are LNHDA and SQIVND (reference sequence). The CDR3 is CASSDSYDPFWELFF. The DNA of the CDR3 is TGTGCCAGTAGTGATAGCTACGACCCGTTCTGGGAGCTGTTTTTT.

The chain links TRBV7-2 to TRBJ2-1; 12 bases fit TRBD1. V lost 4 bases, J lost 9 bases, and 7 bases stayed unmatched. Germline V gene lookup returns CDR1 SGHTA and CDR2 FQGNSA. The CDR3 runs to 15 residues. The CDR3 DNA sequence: TGTGCCAGCAGCTCTACCGGGACAGGGGGCATTGAGCAGTTCTTC. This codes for CASSSTGTGGIEQFF.

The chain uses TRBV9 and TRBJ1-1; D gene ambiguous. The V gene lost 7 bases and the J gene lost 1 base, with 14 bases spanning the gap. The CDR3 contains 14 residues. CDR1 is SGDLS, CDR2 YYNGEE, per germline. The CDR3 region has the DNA TGTGCCAGCTCCCCACAACCGGGGAACACTGAAGCTTTCTTT. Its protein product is CASSPQPGNTEAFF.